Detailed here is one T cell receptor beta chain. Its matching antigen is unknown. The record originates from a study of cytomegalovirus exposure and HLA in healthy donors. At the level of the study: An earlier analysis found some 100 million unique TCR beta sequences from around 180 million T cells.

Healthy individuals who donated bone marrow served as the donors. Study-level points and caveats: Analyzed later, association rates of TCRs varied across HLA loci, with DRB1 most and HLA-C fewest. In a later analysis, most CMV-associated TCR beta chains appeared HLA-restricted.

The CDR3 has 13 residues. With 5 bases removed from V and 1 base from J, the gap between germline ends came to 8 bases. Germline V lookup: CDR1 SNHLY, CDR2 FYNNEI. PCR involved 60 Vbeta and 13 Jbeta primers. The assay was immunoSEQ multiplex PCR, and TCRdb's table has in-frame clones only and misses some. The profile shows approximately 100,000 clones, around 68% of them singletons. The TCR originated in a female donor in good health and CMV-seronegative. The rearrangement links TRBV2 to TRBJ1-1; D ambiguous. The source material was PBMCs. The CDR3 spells CASSWQWNTEAFF. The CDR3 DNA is TGTGCCAGCAGTTGGCAGTGGAACACTGAAGCTTTCTTT.